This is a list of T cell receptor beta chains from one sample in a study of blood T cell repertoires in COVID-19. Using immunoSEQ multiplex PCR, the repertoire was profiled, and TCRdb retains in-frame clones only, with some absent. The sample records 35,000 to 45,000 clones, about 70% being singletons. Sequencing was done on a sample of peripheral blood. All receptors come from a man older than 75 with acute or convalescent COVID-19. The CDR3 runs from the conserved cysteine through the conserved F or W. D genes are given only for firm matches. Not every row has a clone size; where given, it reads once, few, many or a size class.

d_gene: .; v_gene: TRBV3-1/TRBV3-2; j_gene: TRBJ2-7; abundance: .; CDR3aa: CASSRFGRRESYEQYF; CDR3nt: TGTGCCAGCAGCCGATTCGGCAGGAGGGAATCCTACGAGCAGTACTTC
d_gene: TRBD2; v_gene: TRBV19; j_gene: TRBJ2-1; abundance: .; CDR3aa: CASSIDGGRVTNEQFF; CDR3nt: TGTGCCAGTAGTATAGATGGCGGGAGGGTTACGAATGAGCAGTTCTTC
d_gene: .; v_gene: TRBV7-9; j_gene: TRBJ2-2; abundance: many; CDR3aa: CAGEEPNTGELFF; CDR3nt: TGTGCCGGCGAGGAGCCTAACACCGGGGAGCTGTTTTTT
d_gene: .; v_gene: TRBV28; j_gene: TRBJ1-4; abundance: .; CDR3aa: CASNLQGRANEKLFF; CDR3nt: TGTGCCAGCAACCTTCAGGGTCGAGCTAATGAAAAACTGTTTTTT
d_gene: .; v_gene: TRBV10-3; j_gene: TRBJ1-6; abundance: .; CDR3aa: CAISERGSSYNSPLHF; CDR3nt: TGTGCCATCAGTGAGAGGGGAAGCTCCTATAATTCACCCCTCCACTTT
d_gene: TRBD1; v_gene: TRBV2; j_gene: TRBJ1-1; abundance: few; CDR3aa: CASRTLDRGSQEAFF; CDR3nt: TGTGCCAGCAGGACTCTGGACAGGGGGAGTCAGGAAGCTTTCTTT
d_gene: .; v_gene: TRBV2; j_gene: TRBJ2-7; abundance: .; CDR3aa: CASSSGSPGYEQYF; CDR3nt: TGTGCCAGCAGTAGTGGGAGCCCCGGCTACGAGCAGTACTTC
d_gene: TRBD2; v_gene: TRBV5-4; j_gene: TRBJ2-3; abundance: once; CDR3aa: CASTSPGTSVNTQYF; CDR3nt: TGTGCCAGCACCTCCCCCGGGACTAGCGTAAATACGCAGTATTTT
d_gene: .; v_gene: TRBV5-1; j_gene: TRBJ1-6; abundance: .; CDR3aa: CASSPQGSSYNSPLHF; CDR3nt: TGCGCCAGCAGCCCCCAGGGGAGCTCCTATAATTCACCCCTCCACTTT
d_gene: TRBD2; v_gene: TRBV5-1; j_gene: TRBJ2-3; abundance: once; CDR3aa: CASSILAGTSTDTQYF; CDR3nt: TGCGCCAGCAGCATCCTAGCGGGAACTAGCACAGATACGCAGTATTTT
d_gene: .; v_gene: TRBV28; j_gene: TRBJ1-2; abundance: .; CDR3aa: CASSTFQGNYGYTF; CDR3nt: TGTGCCAGCAGTACCTTCCAGGGAAACTATGGCTACACCTTC
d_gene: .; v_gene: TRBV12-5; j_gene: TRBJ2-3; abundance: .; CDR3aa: CASPREWPPDTQYF; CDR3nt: TGTGCTAGCCCCCGGGAGTGGCCCCCAGATACGCAGTATTTT
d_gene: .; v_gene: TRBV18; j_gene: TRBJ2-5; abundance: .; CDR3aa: CASSYRGGETQYF; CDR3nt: TGTGCCAGCTCATACAGGGGAGGAGAGACCCAGTACTTC
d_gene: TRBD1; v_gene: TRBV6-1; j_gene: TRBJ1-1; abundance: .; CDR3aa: CASSWDSEAFF; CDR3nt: TGTGCCAGCAGTTGGGACAGTGAAGCTTTCTTT
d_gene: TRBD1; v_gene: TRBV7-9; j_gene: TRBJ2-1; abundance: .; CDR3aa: CASSPWDRGSYNEQFF; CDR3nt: TGTGCCAGCAGCCCATGGGACAGGGGGTCCTACAATGAGCAGTTCTTC
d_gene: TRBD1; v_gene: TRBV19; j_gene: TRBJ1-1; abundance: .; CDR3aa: CASQPRTGGFGSEAFF; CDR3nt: TGTGCCAGTCAACCTCGGACAGGGGGCTTTGGCTCTGAAGCTTTCTTT
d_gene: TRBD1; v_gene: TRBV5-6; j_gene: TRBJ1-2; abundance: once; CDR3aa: CASSPWDRPFGYTF; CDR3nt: TGTGCCAGCAGCCCCTGGGACAGGCCCTTTGGCTACACCTTC
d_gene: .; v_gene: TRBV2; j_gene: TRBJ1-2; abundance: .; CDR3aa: CASSGGGRAGGYTF; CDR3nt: TGTGCCAGCAGTGGGGGGGGCCGCGCGGGTGGCTACACCTTC
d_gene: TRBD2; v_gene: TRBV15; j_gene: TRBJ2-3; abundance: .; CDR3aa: CATSTSGSSTDTQYF; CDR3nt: TGTGCCACCAGCACTAGCGGGTCGAGCACAGATACGCAGTATTTT
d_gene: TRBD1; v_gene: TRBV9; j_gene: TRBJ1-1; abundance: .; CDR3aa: CASTSLGQGNTEAFF; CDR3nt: TGTGCCAGCACCTCCCTGGGACAGGGGAACACTGAAGCTTTCTTT
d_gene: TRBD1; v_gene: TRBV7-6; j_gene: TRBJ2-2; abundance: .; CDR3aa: CASSLGQGYTGELFF; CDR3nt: TGTGCCAGCAGCCTCGGACAGGGGTACACCGGGGAGCTGTTTTTT
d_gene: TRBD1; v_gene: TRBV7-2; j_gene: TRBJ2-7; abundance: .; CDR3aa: CASSWSGTGGDEQYF; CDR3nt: TGTGCCAGCAGCTGGAGCGGGACAGGGGGCGACGAGCAGTACTTC
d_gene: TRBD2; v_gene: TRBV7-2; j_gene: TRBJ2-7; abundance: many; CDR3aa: CASSFTSGSYEQYF; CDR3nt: TGTGCCAGCAGCTTCACTAGCGGTTCCTACGAGCAGTACTTC
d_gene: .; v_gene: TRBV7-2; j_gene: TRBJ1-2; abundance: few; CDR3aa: CASSLATLTYTF; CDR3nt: TGTGCCAGCAGCTTAGCCACATTAACCTACACCTTC
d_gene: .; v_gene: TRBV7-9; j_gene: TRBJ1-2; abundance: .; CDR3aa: CASSLATGRGYTF; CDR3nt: TGTGCCAGCAGCTTGGCGACAGGCAGAGGCTACACCTTC
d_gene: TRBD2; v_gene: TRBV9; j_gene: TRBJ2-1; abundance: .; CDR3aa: CASSSAFSGAYNEQFF; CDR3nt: TGTGCCAGCAGCTCCGCATTCAGCGGGGCTTACAATGAGCAGTTCTTC
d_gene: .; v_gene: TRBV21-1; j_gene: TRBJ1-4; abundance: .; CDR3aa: CASSTLVGGLGKLFF; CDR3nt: TGTGCCAGCAGCACGTTAGTCGGGGGATTGGGAAAACTGTTTTTT
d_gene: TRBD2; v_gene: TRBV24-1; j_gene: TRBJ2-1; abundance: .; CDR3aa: CATSGGGVKRNEQFF; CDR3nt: TGTGCCACCAGTGGCGGGGGAGTGAAAAGGAATGAGCAGTTCTTC
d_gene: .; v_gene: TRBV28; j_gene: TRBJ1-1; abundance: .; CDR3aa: CASSSHTGKVEAFF; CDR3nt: TGTGCCAGCAGCAGCCACACAGGGAAGGTTGAAGCTTTCTTT
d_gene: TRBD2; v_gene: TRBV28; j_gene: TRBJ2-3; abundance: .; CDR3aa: CASSPAGGGADTQYF; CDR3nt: TGTGCCAGCAGTCCGGCGGGAGGGGGTGCAGATACGCAGTATTTT
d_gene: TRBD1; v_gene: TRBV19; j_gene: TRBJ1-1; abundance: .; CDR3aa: CASSTITGGGTEAFF; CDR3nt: TGTGCCAGTAGTACGATTACAGGGGGCGGAACTGAAGCTTTCTTT
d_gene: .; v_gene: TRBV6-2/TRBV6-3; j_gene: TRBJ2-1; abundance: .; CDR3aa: CASSQQGYNEQFF; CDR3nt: TGTGCCAGCAGTCAGCAGGGTTACAATGAGCAGTTCTTC
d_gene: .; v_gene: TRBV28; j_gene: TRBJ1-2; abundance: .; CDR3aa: CASRRGGRDYGYTF; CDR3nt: TGTGCCAGCAGAAGGGGAGGGAGGGACTATGGCTACACCTTC
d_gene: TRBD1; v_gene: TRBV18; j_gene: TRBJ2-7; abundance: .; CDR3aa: CASSLQGGEQYF; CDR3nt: TGTGCCAGCTCACTACAGGGGGGCGAGCAGTACTTC
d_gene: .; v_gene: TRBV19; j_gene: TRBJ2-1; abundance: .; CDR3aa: CASGELTSYNEQFF; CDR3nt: TGTGCCAGCGGAGAGCTCACCTCCTACAATGAGCAGTTCTTC
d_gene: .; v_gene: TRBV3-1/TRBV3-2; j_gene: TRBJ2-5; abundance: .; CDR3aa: CASSLLRVQETQYF; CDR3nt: TGTGCCAGCAGCCTTCTTCGGGTTCAAGAGACCCAGTACTTC
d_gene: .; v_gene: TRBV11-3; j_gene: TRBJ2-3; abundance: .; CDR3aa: CASSSPLDSTDTQYF; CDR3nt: TGTGCCAGCAGCTCCCCCTTAGATAGCACAGATACGCAGTATTTT
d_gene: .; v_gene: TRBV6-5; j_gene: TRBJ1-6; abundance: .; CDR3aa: CASSRGLYNSPLHF; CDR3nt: TGTGCCAGCAGTAGGGGACTGTATAATTCACCCCTCCACTTT
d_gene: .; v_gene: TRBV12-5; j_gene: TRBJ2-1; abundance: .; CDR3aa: CASGPWRLYNEQFF; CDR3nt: TGTGCTAGTGGCCCTTGGCGGTTATACAATGAGCAGTTCTTC
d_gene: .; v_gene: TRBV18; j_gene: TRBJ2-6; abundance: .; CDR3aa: CASSPGLSGANVLTF; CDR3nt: TGTGCCAGCTCACCTGGACTCTCTGGGGCCAACGTCCTGACTTTC
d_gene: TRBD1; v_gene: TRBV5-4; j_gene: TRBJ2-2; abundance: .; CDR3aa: CASSLSDRGWAGELFF; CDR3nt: TGTGCCAGCAGCTTGTCGGACAGGGGATGGGCCGGGGAGCTGTTTTTT
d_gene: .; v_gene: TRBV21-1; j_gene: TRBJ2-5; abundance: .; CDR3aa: CASTSGDRDQETQYF; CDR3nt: TGTGCCAGCACTTCCGGTGACAGGGACCAAGAAACCCAGTACTTC
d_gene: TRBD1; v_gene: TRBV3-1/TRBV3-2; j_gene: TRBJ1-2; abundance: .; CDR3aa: CASSLQGASDGYTF; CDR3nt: TGTGCCAGCAGCCTTCAGGGGGCTAGCGATGGCTACACCTTC
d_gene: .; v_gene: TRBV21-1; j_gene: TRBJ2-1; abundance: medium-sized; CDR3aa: CASSPGHPRREQFF; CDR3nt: TGTGCCAGCAGCCCTGGACACCCACGTCGTGAGCAGTTCTTC
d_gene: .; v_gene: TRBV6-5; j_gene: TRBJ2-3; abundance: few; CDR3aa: CASSLRQHTDTQYF; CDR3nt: TGTGCCAGCAGTCTTCGACAGCACACAGATACGCAGTATTTT
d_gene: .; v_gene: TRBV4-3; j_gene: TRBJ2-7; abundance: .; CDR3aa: CASSQGGGGYEQYF; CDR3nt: TGCGCCAGCAGCCAAGGAGGCGGCGGCTACGAGCAGTACTTC
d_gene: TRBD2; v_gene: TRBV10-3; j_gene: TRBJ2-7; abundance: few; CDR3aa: CAISESGAGVSEQYF; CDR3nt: TGTGCCATCAGTGAGTCAGGTGCGGGAGTATCCGAGCAGTACTTC
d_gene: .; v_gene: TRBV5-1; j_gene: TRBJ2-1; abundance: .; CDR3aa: CASSSQAEIYNEQFF; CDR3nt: TGCGCCAGCAGCTCCCAAGCGGAGATATACAATGAGCAGTTCTTC
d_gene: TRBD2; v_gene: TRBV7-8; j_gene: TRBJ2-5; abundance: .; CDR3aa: CASSPEGRAAQYF; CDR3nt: TGTGCCAGCAGCCCAGAAGGGAGGGCGGCCCAGTACTTC
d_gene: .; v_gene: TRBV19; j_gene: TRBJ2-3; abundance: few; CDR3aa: CASSEGRTQYF; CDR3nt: TGTGCCAGTAGCGAGGGGAGGACGCAGTATTTT
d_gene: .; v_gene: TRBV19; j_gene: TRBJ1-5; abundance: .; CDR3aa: CATTTQGRQPQHF; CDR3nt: TGTGCCACCACGACACAGGGAAGGCAGCCCCAGCATTTT
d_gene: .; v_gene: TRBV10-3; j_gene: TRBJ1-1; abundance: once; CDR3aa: CATTTGNTEAFF; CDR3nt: TGTGCCACTACGACAGGGAACACTGAAGCTTTCTTT
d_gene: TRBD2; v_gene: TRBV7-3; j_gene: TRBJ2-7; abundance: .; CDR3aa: CASRSVETGGLYEQYF; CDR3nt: TGTGCCAGCAGATCCGTCGAGACGGGGGGACTCTACGAGCAGTACTTC
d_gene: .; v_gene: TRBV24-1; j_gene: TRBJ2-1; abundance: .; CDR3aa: CATSDLGSSYNEQFF; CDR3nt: TGTGCCACCAGTGATTTGGGGAGCTCCTACAATGAGCAGTTCTTC
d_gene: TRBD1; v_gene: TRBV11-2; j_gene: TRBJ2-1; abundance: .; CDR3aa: CASSFGTGTGGYNEQFF; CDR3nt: TGTGCCAGCAGCTTCGGTACCGGGACAGGGGGTTACAATGAGCAGTTCTTC
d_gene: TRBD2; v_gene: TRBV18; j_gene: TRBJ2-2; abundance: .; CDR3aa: CASSHRGLGDTGELFF; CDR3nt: TGTGCCAGCTCACACCGAGGACTAGGCGACACCGGGGAGCTGTTTTTT
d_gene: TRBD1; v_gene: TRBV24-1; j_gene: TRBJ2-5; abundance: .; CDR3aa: CATSDPRRTGSGTQYF; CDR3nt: TGTGCCACCAGTGACCCAAGAAGGACAGGGTCCGGGACCCAGTACTTC
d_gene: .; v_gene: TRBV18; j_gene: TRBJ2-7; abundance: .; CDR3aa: CASSPSASYEQYF; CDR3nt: TGTGCCAGCTCACCATCAGCGTCCTACGAGCAGTACTTC
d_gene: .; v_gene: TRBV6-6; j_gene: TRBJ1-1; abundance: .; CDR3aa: CASSYQGNTEAFF; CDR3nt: TGTGCCAGCAGCTACCAGGGGAACACTGAAGCTTTCTTT